The 12 T cell receptor beta chains below all came from one sample that was sequenced in a study of blood T cell repertoires in COVID-19. Measured with immunoSEQ multiplex PCR; TCRdb has only the in-frame clones, and not every one. This sample carries 300,000 to 400,000 clones, less than 85% of them seen once, and the ten largest clones take under 2%. The sequencing sample was made of PBMCs or T cells enriched from blood (not recorded which). The origin of the receptors is a woman aged 25 to 39 who had been exposed to COVID-19.

This chain uses TRBV28 with TRBJ2-1; 9 positions agree with TRBD2. With 1 base clipped from V and 3 bases from J, the junction kept 7 bases outside the gene matches. The CDR3 covers 17 residues. Germline loops: CDR1 MDHEN, CDR2 SYDVKM. CDR3 loop: CASSLFAGGRGYNEQFF. CDR3 bases: TGTGCCAGCAGTTTATTCGCGGGCGGGAGGGGCTACAATGAGCAGTTCTTC.

V usage is TRBV6-2 or TRBV6-3 and J usage is TRBJ2-3; 7 bases are shared with TRBD1. Germline V lookup: CDR1 MNHEY, CDR2 SVGEGT. The CDR3 loop spans 16 amino acids. Trimming cost V 2 bases and J 5 bases; bases outside gene matches: 10. CDR3 DNA sequence: TGTGCCAGCAGTTACCCCGAGACAGGGAATCAAGATACGCAGTATTTT. It translates to CASSYPETGNQDTQYF.

The chain uses TRBV10-3 and TRBJ2-5; weak D call: TRBD2 (5 bases). V was shortened by 5 bases and J by 4 bases, with 8 bases between the two germline ends. The length of the CDR3 is 12 residues. Germline lookup yields CDR1 ENHRY and CDR2 SYGVKD. As DNA, the CDR3 is TGTGCCATCAGTACTAGGGTAGAGACCCAGTACTTC. Translation gives CAISTRVETQYF.

The genes are TRBV9 and TRBJ2-7; 7 bases match TRBD1. This CDR3 contains 15 residues. With 0 bases clipped from V and 4 bases from J, the junction kept 7 bases outside the gene matches. Germline lookup yields CDR1 SGDLS and CDR2 YYNGEE. Here the CDR3 reads CASSVGFEGAYEQYF. The CDR3 bases are TGTGCCAGCAGCGTAGGGTTCGAGGGGGCTTACGAGCAGTACTTC.

This chain uses TRBV27 with TRBJ2-1; possibly TRBD2 for D (5 bases). CDR3 size: 15 residues. Between the trimmed V and J ends, which lost 0 bases and 1 base, there was a span of 7 bases. Germline V gives CDR1 MNHEY, CDR2 SMNVEV (reference sequence). The CDR3 sequence is CASSLSTTSYNEQFF. The CDR3 nucleotides read TGTGCCAGCAGTTTATCGACTACGTCCTACAATGAGCAGTTCTTC.

This chain joins TRBV7-3 and TRBJ2-7; D may be TRBD2 (5 bases). CDR3 size: 13 residues. Between the trimmed V and J ends, which lost 2 bases and 3 bases, there was a span of 8 bases. Germline assignment: CDR1 SGHTA and CDR2 FQGTGA. In DNA form, the CDR3 reads TGTGCCAGCAGCTTAGGAGGCGTCTACGAGCAGTACTTC. This codes for CASSLGGVYEQYF.

J is TRBJ1-4 and V is TRBV15; D remains unclear. Trimming left V 8 bases short and J 3 bases short, with 10 bases between. The CDR3 spans 13 residues. Germline CDR1 and CDR2: LNHNV and YYDKDF (reference sequence). The CDR3 here is CATGGLSNEKLFF. Written as DNA, the CDR3 is TGTGCCACCGGCGGGCTGTCTAATGAAAAACTGTTTTTT.

V is TRBV7-3 and J is TRBJ2-1, with a possible D match to TRBD2 (5 bases). This CDR3 comprises 14 residues. With 6 bases removed from V and 9 bases from J, the gap between germline ends came to 18 bases. The germline CDR1 and CDR2 sequences are SGHTA and FQGTGA. CDR3 loop: CASSSMGGSGEQFF. The CDR3 DNA sequence: TGTGCCAGCAGTTCTATGGGCGGGTCCGGTGAGCAGTTCTTC.

The J gene is TRBJ1-3, the V gene TRBV11-2; D uncertain. V shed 5 bases and J shed 2 bases, with 7 bases lying between them. The CDR3 is made up of 13 amino acids. Looked up from germline, CDR1 is SGHAT and CDR2 is FQNNGV. CDR3 sequence: CASSQNPGNTIYF. The CDR3 coding sequence is TGTGCCAGCAGCCAGAACCCTGGAAACACCATATATTTT.

This chain links TRBV6-4 with TRBJ1-1; TRBD1 matches 7 bases. V was pared by 5 bases and J by 1 base, with 4 bases of the junction left unmatched. The CDR3 extends over 14 amino acids. The germline V gene has CDR1 MRHNA and CDR2 SNTAGT. DNA for the CDR3: TGTGCCAGCAGTTTCAGGACAGGGAACACTGAAGCTTTCTTT. Translated: CASSFRTGNTEAFF.

The J gene is TRBJ2-5, the V gene TRBV3-1 (or the pseudogene TRBV3-2); maybe TRBD2 (6 bases). This CDR3 region has 14 residues. V was clipped by 4 bases and J by 2 bases, with 11 bases between them. Germline CDR1 is LGHDT and CDR2 is YNNKEL (reference sequence). The chain's CDR3 is CASSPTAGQETQYF. The CDR3 DNA sequence: TGTGCCAGCAGCCCCACGGCGGGACAAGAGACCCAGTACTTC.

The chain has TRBV10-2 and TRBJ2-1; unclear D gene. Per germline, CDR1 WSHSY and CDR2 SAAADI. V gave up 8 bases and J gave up 6 bases, with 8 bases separating them. This CDR3 is 11 amino acids long. The CDR3 loop reads CASALTNEQFF. CDR3 in DNA: TGCGCCAGCGCCCTAACCAATGAGCAGTTCTTC.